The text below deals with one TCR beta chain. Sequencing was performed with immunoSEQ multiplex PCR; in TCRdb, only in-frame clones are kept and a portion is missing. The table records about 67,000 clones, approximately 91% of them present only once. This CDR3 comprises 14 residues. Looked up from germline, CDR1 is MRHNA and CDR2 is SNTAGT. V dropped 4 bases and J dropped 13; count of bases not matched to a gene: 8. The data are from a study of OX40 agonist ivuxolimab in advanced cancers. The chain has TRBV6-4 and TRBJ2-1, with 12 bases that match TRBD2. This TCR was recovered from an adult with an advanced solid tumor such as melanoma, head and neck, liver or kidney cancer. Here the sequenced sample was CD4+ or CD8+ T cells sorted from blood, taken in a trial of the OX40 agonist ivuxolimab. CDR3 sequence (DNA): TGTGCCAGCAGTGTAGAACAGACTAGCGGGAGTCAGTTCTTC. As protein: CASSVEQTSGSQFF.